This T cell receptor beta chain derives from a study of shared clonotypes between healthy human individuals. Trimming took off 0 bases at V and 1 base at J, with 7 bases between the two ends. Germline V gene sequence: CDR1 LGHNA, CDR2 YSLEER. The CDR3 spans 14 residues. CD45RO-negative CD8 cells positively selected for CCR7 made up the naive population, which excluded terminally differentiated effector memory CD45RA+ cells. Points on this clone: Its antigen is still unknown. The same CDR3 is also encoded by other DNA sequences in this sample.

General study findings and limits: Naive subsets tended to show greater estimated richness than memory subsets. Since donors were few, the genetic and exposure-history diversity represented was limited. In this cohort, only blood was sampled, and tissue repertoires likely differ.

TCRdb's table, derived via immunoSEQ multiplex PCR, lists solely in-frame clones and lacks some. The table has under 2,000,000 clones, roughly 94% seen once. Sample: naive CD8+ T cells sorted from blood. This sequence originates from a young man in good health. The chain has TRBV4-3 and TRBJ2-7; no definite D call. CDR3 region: CASSQDYGSYEQYF. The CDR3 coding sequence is TGCGCCAGCAGCCAAGACTACGGATCCTACGAGCAGTACTTC.